This T cell receptor beta chain originates from a study of cytomegalovirus exposure and HLA in healthy donors. Study as a whole: Of all 400 or so donors who were genotyped, roughly 81% belonged to the Caucasian-associated ancestry cluster. Notes on the study in general: Using the classifier, cytomegalovirus status was reportedly diagnosed with high specificity and sensitivity. In a later analysis, at a false discovery rate of 0.05, under 20,000 TCR beta sequences matched HLA alleles.

PCR used 60 Vbeta primers and 13 Jbeta primers. Here immunoSEQ multiplex PCR was the method, and the copy in TCRdb shows in-frame clones only, minus some. The profile shows some 200,000 clones, 79% of them singletons. Germline V gene data show CDR1 as MGHDK and CDR2 as SYGVNS. The CDR3 runs to 15 residues. As for this clone: Its antigen remains unknown. The germline gene is not matched at one end of the junction; a read error may be the cause.

At the time of sampling, donors were nominally healthy, though unrecorded immune exposures were likely. The V and J genes are TRBV25-1 and TRBJ1-6, with D unclear. This TCR was sampled from a girl between 5 and 17 years old in good health and CMV-seropositive. The source material was PBMCs. The CDR3 spells CASSKYLESDSPLHF. In DNA form, the CDR3 reads TGTGCCAGCAGTAAATACCTCGAGAGTGATTCACCCCTCCACTTT.